These 9 T cell receptor beta chains share one sample of origin, sequenced in a study of cytomegalovirus exposure and HLA in healthy donors. PCR used 60 Vbeta primers and 13 Jbeta primers. Libraries were prepared by immunoSEQ multiplex PCR; TCRdb keeps only in-frame clonotypes and omits some of them. The sample has 130,000 or so clones, about 61% seen once; the top ten hold approximately 2.5%. The sequenced sample was PBMCs. These receptors were collected from a woman aged 40 to 55 in good health and CMV-seronegative.

V usage is TRBV7-2 and J usage is TRBJ1-1, with 8 bases matching TRBD1. Losses at the gene ends were 5 bases for V and 1 base for J; bases not matched to a gene: 9. The germline V gene encodes CDR1 SGHTA and CDR2 FQGNSA. The CDR3 runs 16 residues. CDR3 sequence reads: CASSPRTGMKNTEAFF. CDR3 nucleotides: TGTGCCAGCAGCCCCAGGACAGGGATGAAGAACACTGAAGCTTTCTTT.

The chain joins TRBV6-5 to TRBJ1-1; 12 nucleotides align to TRBD1. The CDR3 totals 15 residues. Germline CDR1 reads MNHEY; CDR2 reads SVGAGI. Trimming took 5 bases from V and 3 from J; bases not matched to a gene: 4. CDR3 DNA sequence: TGTGCCAGCAGTCGAGGGGACAGGGGGCACACTGAAGCTTTCTTT. Protein product: CASSRGDRGHTEAFF.

This chain uses TRBV2 with TRBJ1-5, with 9 bases lining up with TRBD1. J lost 6 bases, V lost 5 bases, and 8 bases had no gene match. Germline V CDR1 and CDR2: SNHLY, FYNNEI. The CDR3 loop spans 15 amino acids. The chain's CDR3 is CASSTDRGAGQPQHF. CDR3 coding DNA: TGTGCCAGCAGTACGGACAGGGGCGCTGGTCAGCCCCAGCATTTT.

This clone was recorded at least ten times. The chain employs TRBV6-6 and TRBJ1-2, with unresolved D. Trimming took 5 bases from V and 4 from J, leaving 14 bases between them. The CDR3 totals 14 residues. Germline V gene data show CDR1 as MNHNY and CDR2 as SVGAGI (reference sequence). DNA of the CDR3: TGTGCCAGCAGTACATATCAATCGGGCTATGGCTACACCTTC. As protein: CASSTYQSGYGYTF.

Here the CDR3 DNA reads TGTGCCAGCAGCCCCGATGGGGGGGGCACTGAAGCTTTCTTT. Amino acids: CASSPDGGGTEAFF. The V call is TRBV11-2, the J call TRBJ1-1; TRBD1 might be the D (5 bases). The CDR3 has 14 amino acids. Trimming cost V 5 bases and J 4 bases, with 14 bases left between them. Germline V gene lookup returns CDR1 SGHAT and CDR2 FQNNGV.

The chain links TRBV6-1 to TRBJ2-7, with D tentatively TRBD1 (5 bases). Germline V gives CDR1 MNHNS, CDR2 SASEGT. V gave up 0 bases and J gave up 8 bases, with 8 bases separating them. This CDR3 contains 12 residues. Here the CDR3 reads CASSEAQGQQYF. Here the CDR3 DNA reads TGTGCCAGCAGTGAAGCGCAGGGTCAGCAGTACTTC.

With regard to this clone: An end of the junction differs from the germline gene, which may be a read error. This chain links TRBV4-1 with TRBJ2-1; TRBD2 matches at 11 bases. The CDR3 consists of 17 residues. From germline, CDR1 is MGHRA and CDR2 YSYEKL. Here the CDR3 reads CASSHLAGGTTYNEQFF. CDR3 DNA: TGCGCCAGCAGCCATTTAGCGGGGGGGACGACCTACAATGAACAGTTCTTC.

The chain couples TRBV5-8 to TRBJ2-7, with a weak D call TRBD2 (6 bases). Trimming cost V 4 bases and J 2 bases, with 13 bases left between them. The CDR3 extends over 14 amino acids. The germline V gene has CDR1 SGHTS and CDR2 YDEGEE. The CDR3 DNA is TGTGCCAGCAGCGTCCGTCCGGGAGCCTACGAGCAGTACTTC. Translated: CASSVRPGAYEQYF.

V gene TRBV4-1 combines with J gene TRBJ1-1; 11 bases map to TRBD1. The germline V gene encodes CDR1 MGHRA and CDR2 YSYEKL. The trim removed 2 bases at V and 2 bases at J, leaving 13 bases unmatched. This CDR3 has 19 residues. The CDR3 DNA is TGCGCCAGCAGCCAACCCCCCGGTTGGACAGGGGGCACTAACACTGAAGCTTTCTTT. This sequence encodes CASSQPPGWTGGTNTEAFF.